This record concerns one T cell receptor (beta chain) sequence. Its antigen is unidentified. V lost 2 bases and J lost 0, with 4 bases in between. Germline CDR1 SGHVS, CDR2 FQNEAQ. The CDR3 totals 14 residues. An Oncomine TCR Beta short-read assay was used to sequence the DNA from cultured CD4+ T cells. TCRdb called the PCR reads again in MiXCR, with one record for every CDR3 protein. Of 20,000 to 25,000 distinct CDR3 sequences listed, around 49% are singletons. This entry comes from a study of vaccination and CD4 T cells after COVID-19. Overall study context: Each control culture was treated with a CEFX pool, an HIV-1 Nef pool, or no peptide.

Treatment reported: approximately 11-day PBMC culture with coronavirus spike peptide pools or control peptides (ViraFEST assay). After expanding antigen-specific T cells with peptide pools, ViraFEST sequenced their TCRs. Source material: CD4+ T cells from blood, cultured in vitro. This TCR came from a human donor who had recovered from COVID-19. This rearrangement joins TRBV7-8 to TRBJ2-2; D is unclear. The CDR3 bases are TGTGCCAGCAGCTTAAAGGCGAACACCGGGGAGCTGTTTTTT. It encodes CASSLKANTGELFF.